This T cell receptor beta chain was captured in a study of T cell repertoires in cytomegalovirus infection. Regarding this clonotype: What it binds is unknown.

The CDR3 has 13 residues. The V end was cut by 1 base, the J end by 8 bases, with 11 bases between. CDR1 and CDR2 (germline): SGHVS, FQNEAQ. TCRdb fed the reads into MiXCR, producing one record per CDR3 protein. The repertoire holds over 55,000 distinct CDR3 sequences, 20% to 25% seen once, with 73% in the top ten. The clonotype was recovered from a human donor in good health (CMV status not recorded). Some clones in this sample may be carry-over from other donors' samples. The sequences come from CD8+ T cells from cultured PBMCs, collected from culture after CMV antigen stimulation. V gene TRBV7-8 combines with J gene TRBJ1-2; a possible D gene is TRBD1 (6 bases). The CDR3 spells CASSLGYREGYTF. The CDR3 coding sequence is TGTGCCAGCAGCTTAGGGTACAGGGAAGGCTACACCTTC.